A selection of T cell receptor beta chains follows, all from one sample in a study of cytomegalovirus exposure and HLA in healthy donors. This table comes from immunoSEQ multiplex PCR, and its TCRdb copy is limited to in-frame clones, with some not included. The table has some 120,000 clones, roughly 69% seen once; the top ten hold around 2.2%. The specimen was PBMCs. The receptors originated from a woman in her 30s in good health and CMV-seronegative. The CDR3 runs from the conserved cysteine through the conserved F or W. The D gene is left open where the match is weak. Clone size is stated in some rows and not others, as once, few, many or a class when expanded.

clone size,D gene,J gene,V gene,CDR3 protein,CDR3 DNA
few,TRBD1,TRBJ1-2,TRBV5-1,CASSWGDRELPTGYTF,TGCGCCAGCAGCTGGGGGGACAGGGAACTCCCTACTGGCTACACCTTC
.,TRBD1,TRBJ2-7,TRBV11-2,CASSLLQGYEQYF,TGTGCCAGCAGCTTGCTACAGGGGTACGAGCAGTACTTC
.,TRBD1,TRBJ2-1,TRBV7-9,CASSNPGTGVNEQFF,TGTGCCAGCAGTAACCCCGGGACAGGGGTTAATGAGCAGTTCTTC
few,.,TRBJ2-5,TRBV28,CATSGETQYF,TGTGCCACCTCAGGGGAGACCCAGTACTTC
.,TRBD1,TRBJ1-2,TRBV7-6,CASSLDPQGAGDGYTF,TGTGCCAGCAGCTTAGACCCCCAGGGGGCGGGGGATGGCTACACCTTC
.,.,TRBJ2-1,TRBV29-1,CSAQQGALVALGVSGGYNEQFF,TGCAGCGCCCAACAGGGGGCGCTAGTAGCCCTCGGGGTAAGCGGGGGCTACAATGAGCAGTTCTTC
.,TRBD2,TRBJ2-5,TRBV15,CATSRLAGVVETQYF,TGTGCCACCAGCAGGCTAGCGGGAGTTGTGGAGACCCAGTACTTC
.,.,TRBJ2-3,TRBV10-3,CAIPGTDTQYF,TGTGCCATCCCGGGCACAGATACGCAGTATTTT
.,.,TRBJ2-7,TRBV11-1,CASSPVDSPPYEQYF,TGTGCCAGCAGCCCAGTGGACAGTCCGCCCTACGAGCAGTACTTC
few,TRBD2,TRBJ2-7,TRBV6-1,CASSEAPLGGEGYYEQYF,TGTGCCAGCAGTGAAGCCCCCCTTGGGGGGGAGGGGTACTACGAGCAGTACTTC
few,.,TRBJ1-5,TRBV30,CAWSVGSIQPQHF,TGTGCCTGGAGTGTAGGGAGCATTCAGCCCCAGCATTTT
.,TRBD2,TRBJ2-1,TRBV7-9,CASSSRLAGGPRNEQFF,TGTGCCAGCAGCTCACGACTAGCGGGAGGGCCCAGGAATGAGCAGTTCTTC
.,.,TRBJ1-2,TRBV11-1,CASSSRREGNYGYTF,TGTGCCAGCAGCTCCAGACGGGAGGGAAACTATGGCTACACCTTC
few,TRBD2,TRBJ2-7,TRBV9,CASSAQLAGVEQYF,TGTGCCAGCAGCGCTCAACTAGCGGGAGTCGAGCAGTACTTC
.,.,TRBJ2-7,TRBV2,CASSVVGGDNEQYF,TGTGCCAGCAGTGTGGTGGGAGGGGACAACGAGCAGTACTTC
.,TRBD1,TRBJ1-2,TRBV7-9,CASSFGTDYGYTF,TGTGCCAGCAGCTTTGGGACAGACTATGGCTACACCTTC
.,.,TRBJ1-6,TRBV5-1,CASSPGGEPYNSPLHF,TGCGCCAGCAGTCCCGGGGGGGAACCCTATAATTCACCCCTCCACTTT
few,TRBD1,TRBJ1-5,TRBV5-5,CASSSRQGFQPQHF,TGTGCCAGCAGCTCTCGACAGGGATTTCAGCCCCAGCATTTT
few,.,TRBJ2-7,TRBV5-1,CASSSRLSYEQYF,TGCGCCAGCAGCTCAAGACTCTCCTACGAGCAGTACTTC
.,TRBD1,TRBJ2-2,TRBV30,CAEDRGFGTGELFF,TGTGCCGAGGACAGGGGATTCGGGACCGGGGAGCTGTTTTTT
few,.,TRBJ2-7,TRBV6-1,CASSDIGWYF,TGTGCCAGCAGTGATATCGGGTGGTACTTC
.,TRBD2,TRBJ2-1,TRBV5-4,CASSRGLAGNNEQFF,TGTGCCAGCAGCAGAGGGCTAGCGGGTAACAATGAGCAGTTCTTC
.,.,TRBJ1-2,TRBV7-9,CASSVGRERPPGYTF,TGTGCCAGCAGCGTAGGACGGGAAAGACCGCCTGGCTACACCTTC
.,.,TRBJ1-4,TRBV7-3,CASSLTRDTTNEKLFF,TGTGCCAGCAGCTTAACGAGGGATACGACTAATGAAAAACTGTTTTTT
.,TRBD1,TRBJ1-2,TRBV28,CASSPGQANYGYTF,TGTGCCAGCAGTCCCGGACAGGCTAACTATGGCTACACCTTC
.,.,TRBJ1-5,TRBV6-5,CASRTGGDQPQHF,TGTGCCAGCAGAACAGGCGGGGATCAGCCCCAGCATTTT
.,TRBD1,TRBJ1-1,TRBV30,CASDRGLSMNTEAFF,TGTGCCTCGGACAGGGGACTGTCGATGAACACTGAAGCTTTCTTT
.,TRBD2,TRBJ2-1,TRBV7-9,CASSWGRAPYNEQFF,TGTGCCAGCAGCTGGGGGAGGGCACCCTACAATGAGCAGTTCTTC
.,.,TRBJ2-2,TRBV5-4,CASSLGDTTGELFF,TGTGCCAGCAGCTTGGGGGACACCACCGGGGAGCTGTTTTTT
few,.,TRBJ1-6,TRBV7-9,CASSLVSGVFNSPLHF,TGTGCCAGCAGCTTAGTGTCAGGGGTTTTTAATTCACCCCTCCACTTT
.,.,TRBJ2-1,TRBV5-1,CASSPLPGESYNEQFF,TGCGCCAGCAGCCCCCTGCCGGGAGAATCCTACAATGAGCAGTTCTTC
few,.,TRBJ2-6,TRBV5-1,CASLDSSGANVLTF,TGCGCCAGTCTGGACAGCTCTGGGGCCAACGTCCTGACTTTC
.,.,TRBJ1-1,TRBV19,CASSMGRVDPPGDF,TGTGCCAGTAGTATGGGGAGGGTGGACCCACCTGGAGACTTT
once,.,TRBJ2-7,TRBV7-2,CASSRQSGTRGEQYF,TGTGCCAGCAGCCGCCAATCCGGGACCAGGGGCGAGCAGTACTTC
.,TRBD1,TRBJ2-1,TRBV29-1,CSVTGDRNGEQFF,TGCAGCGTCACAGGGGACCGGAACGGTGAGCAGTTCTTC
.,.,TRBJ1-1,TRBV7-8,CASSFSLNTEAFF,TGTGCCAGCAGCTTCAGTTTGAACACTGAAGCTTTCTTT
few,TRBD1,TRBJ1-4,TRBV5-1,CASSLVSGQGDEKLFF,TGCGCCAGCAGCTTGGTATCGGGACAGGGTGATGAAAAACTGTTTTTT
.,TRBD2,TRBJ2-2,TRBV4-2,CASSQEGGRANRAGELFF,TGTGCCAGCAGCCAAGAGGGCGGGAGGGCCAATCGTGCCGGGGAGCTGTTTTTT